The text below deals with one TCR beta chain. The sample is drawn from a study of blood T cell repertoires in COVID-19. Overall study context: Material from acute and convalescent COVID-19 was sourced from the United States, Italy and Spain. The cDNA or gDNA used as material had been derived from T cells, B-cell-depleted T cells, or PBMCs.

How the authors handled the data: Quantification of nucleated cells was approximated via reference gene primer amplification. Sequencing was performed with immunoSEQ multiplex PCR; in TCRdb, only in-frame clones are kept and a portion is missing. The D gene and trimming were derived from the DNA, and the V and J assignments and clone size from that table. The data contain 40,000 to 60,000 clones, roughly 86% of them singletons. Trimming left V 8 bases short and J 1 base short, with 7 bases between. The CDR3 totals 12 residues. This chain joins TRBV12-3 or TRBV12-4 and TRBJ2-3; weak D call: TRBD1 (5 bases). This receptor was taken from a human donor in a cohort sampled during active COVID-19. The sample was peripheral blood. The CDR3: CASSQGTDTQYF. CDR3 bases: TGTGCCAGCTCACAGGGCACAGATACGCAGTATTTT.